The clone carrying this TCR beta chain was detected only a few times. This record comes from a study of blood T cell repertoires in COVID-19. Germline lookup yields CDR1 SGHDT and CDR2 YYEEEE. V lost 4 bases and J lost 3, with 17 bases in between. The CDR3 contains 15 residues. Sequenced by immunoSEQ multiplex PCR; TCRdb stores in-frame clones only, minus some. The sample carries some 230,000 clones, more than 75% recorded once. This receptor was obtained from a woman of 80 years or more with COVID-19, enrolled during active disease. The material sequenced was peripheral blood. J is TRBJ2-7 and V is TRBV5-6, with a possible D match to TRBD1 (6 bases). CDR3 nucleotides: TGTGCCAGCAGCCATTTAGAGGACAGTTTCTACGAGCAGTACTTC. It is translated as CASSHLEDSFYEQYF.